The 25 T cell receptor beta chains below come from one sample, sequenced in a study of early T cells in non-severe SARS-CoV-2 infection. TCRdb recomputed calls from the 5' RACE reads with MiXCR, one row per CDR3 protein. The sample lists over 50,000 distinct CDR3 sequences, around 8% seen once, with about 9.2% in the top ten. Sequencing used whole blood. The receptor set was obtained from an adult who was a healthcare worker with PCR-confirmed SARS-CoV-2 infection or an uninfected control (not recorded which).

This clonotype was detected a few times. The chain recombines TRBV4-3 with TRBJ1-1, with D uncertain. The CDR3 is 14 amino acids. The V gene lost 2 bases and the J gene lost 4 bases, with 11 bases spanning the gap. CDR1 is LGHNA and CDR2 is YSLEER in the germline V gene. The DNA for the CDR3 is TGCGCCAGCAGCCAAAAATCTTTGGGCACTGAAGCTTTCTTT. This translates into CASSQKSLGTEAFF.

This clonotype was seen at least ten times. The chain couples TRBV24-1 to TRBJ1-5; a weak D match, TRBD1 (6 bases). From germline, CDR1 is KGHDR and CDR2 SFDVKD. The ends were cut back, 4 bases at V and 1 base at J, with 10 bases in the middle. The CDR3 spans 15 residues. Here the CDR3 reads CATSEGRGSNQPQHF. The CDR3 DNA reads TGTGCCACCAGTGAGGGCAGGGGAAGCAATCAGCCCCAGCATTTT.

This clonotype was recorded a few times. CDR3: CSVSDRDYGYTF. CDR3 DNA sequence: TGCAGCGTCTCTGACAGGGACTATGGCTACACCTTC. The chain carries TRBV29-1 and TRBJ1-2; TRBD1 matches at 7 bases. The CDR3 runs to 12 residues. Germline CDR1 and CDR2: SQVTM and ANQGSEA. V lost 6 bases, J lost 3 bases, and 4 bases stayed unmatched.

This clonotype appeared a few times. The V gene is TRBV3-1, the J gene TRBJ2-7, with D possibly being TRBD2 (5 bases). The CDR3 length is 15 residues. Trimming removed 1 base from V and 3 bases from J, with 13 bases in between. The V gene's germline CDR1 is LGHDT and CDR2 YNNKEL (reference sequence). CDR3 DNA sequence: TGTGCCAGCAGCCAAGGGCGAGGAGGCGGCTACGAGCAGTACTTC. Translation gives CASSQGRGGGYEQYF.

This clonotype was picked up a small number of times. The chain recombines TRBV6-1 with TRBJ2-7, with 7 bases fitting TRBD1. J gave up 5 bases and V 4 bases, and 5 bases lay outside the gene matches. CDR3 length equals 13 residues. Germline V gives CDR1 MNHNS, CDR2 SASEGT. For the CDR3, the DNA is TGTGCCAGCAGTGGACACAGGGGACACGAGCAGTACTTC. It codes for CASSGHRGHEQYF.

V usage is TRBV6-4 and J usage is TRBJ2-2; D uncertain. The CDR3 loop spans 13 amino acids. V lost 4 bases, J lost 0 bases, and 3 bases lay in between. The V gene's germline CDR1 is MRHNA and CDR2 SNTAGT. CDR3 sequence: CASSVTNTGELFF. CDR3 sequence (DNA): TGTGCCAGCAGTGTTACGAACACCGGGGAGCTGTTTTTT.

At least ten counts were recorded for this clonotype. The chain uses TRBV5-4 and TRBJ1-1; no definite D call. V lost 1 base and J 0 bases, leaving 7 bases between the germline ends. The CDR3 loop spans 14 amino acids. Germline V gene lookup returns CDR1 SGHNT and CDR2 YYREEE (reference sequence). CDR3 sequence reads: CASSLTSLNTEAFF. In nucleotides, the CDR3 is TGTGCCAGCAGCTTGACGTCACTGAACACTGAAGCTTTCTTT.

This clonotype occurred many times. CDR3 in amino acids: CASSPRQFSEAFF. Here the CDR3 DNA reads TGTGCCAGCAGCCCACGACAGTTCTCTGAAGCTTTCTTT. The chain combines TRBV7-2 with TRBJ1-1; TRBD1 is a possible D gene (5 bases). Deletions cut 5 bases from V and 6 bases from J, with 13 bases between. Germline V gives CDR1 SGHTA, CDR2 FQGNSA. This CDR3 comprises 13 residues.

This chain uses TRBV20-1 with TRBJ2-3; 8 bases fit TRBD2. This CDR3 comprises 15 residues. V dropped 6 bases and J dropped 0; count of bases not matched to a gene: 8. Germline CDR1 and CDR2: DFQATT and SNEGSKA (reference sequence). CDR3 sequence reads: CSAHPLAGSTDTQYF. The CDR3 DNA reads TGCAGTGCCCATCCCCTAGCGGGTAGCACAGATACGCAGTATTTT.

The gene calls are TRBV7-9 and TRBJ2-7; D may be TRBD1 (5 bases). Trimming removed 1 base from V and 3 bases from J, with 13 bases in between. Looked up from germline, CDR1 is SEHNR and CDR2 is FQNEAQ (reference sequence). The CDR3 extends over 15 amino acids. The CDR3 DNA reads TGTGCCAGCAGCTTAGACTGGCAGGGTCTCTACGAGCAGTACTTC. Translated, it gives CASSLDWQGLYEQYF.

This clonotype was seen a few times. The V gene is TRBV7-6, the J gene TRBJ2-7; the match to TRBD1 covers 8 bases. V lost 5 bases to trimming and J lost 2 bases; unmatched junction nucleotides: 8. This CDR3 has 15 amino acids. Germline assignment: CDR1 SGHVS and CDR2 FNYEAQ. The CDR3 sequence is CASSPGTGPAYEQYF. The CDR3 region has the DNA TGTGCCAGCAGCCCTGGGACAGGCCCGGCCTACGAGCAGTACTTC.

This clonotype was observed a few times. The V call is TRBV12-3 or TRBV12-4, the J call TRBJ1-4, with D unresolved. CDR3 length equals 13 residues. Deletions cut 8 bases from V and 8 bases from J, with 15 bases between. CDR3: CASAPTGSEKLFF. The CDR3 coding sequence is TGTGCCAGCGCCCCCACCGGGAGCGAAAAACTGTTTTTT.

This clonotype has ten or more counts. The rearrangement joins TRBV20-1 to TRBJ2-7, with 13 bases aligning to TRBD2. The germline CDR1 and CDR2 sequences are DFQATT and SNEGSKA (reference sequence). With 4 bases clipped from V and 6 bases from J, the junction kept 15 bases outside the gene matches. The CDR3 length is 17 residues. CDR3 amino acids: CSATGLAGELPTSEQYF. The CDR3 DNA reads TGCAGTGCTACCGGACTAGCGGGAGAACTTCCTACTTCCGAGCAGTACTTC.

The V gene is TRBV7-2, the J gene TRBJ2-7, with 11 positions matching TRBD1. Germline lookup yields CDR1 SGHTA and CDR2 FQGNSA. This CDR3 region has 13 residues. The J segment lost 4 bases and the V segment lost 8 bases, leaving 4 bases of the junction unmatched. CDR3 DNA: TGTGCCAGCTCCGGACAGGGGGCGTACGAGCAGTACTTC. It translates to CASSGQGAYEQYF.

This clonotype has ten or more counts. The J gene is TRBJ1-4, the V gene TRBV7-9, with no clear D. Trimming cost V 4 bases and J 7 bases, with 16 bases left between them. CDR1 and CDR2 (germline): SEHNR, FQNEAQ (reference sequence). CDR3 length equals 15 residues. CDR3 DNA sequence: TGTGCCAGCAGCTCTCGTAGGCACTCAGCTGAAAAACTGTTTTTT. Translating gives CASSSRRHSAEKLFF.

This sequence joins TRBV6-6 and TRBJ1-2; 12 nucleotides match TRBD1. The CDR3 length is 15 residues. Germline loops: CDR1 MNHNY, CDR2 SVGAGI (reference sequence). V dropped 2 bases and J dropped 4; count of bases not matched to a gene: 2. The CDR3 DNA is TGTGCCAGCAGTTACGGGACAGGGGGCCCCTATGGCTACACCTTC. This codes for CASSYGTGGPYGYTF.

This clonotype was recorded a few times. The V gene is TRBV4-1, the J gene TRBJ1-1, with 10 bases fitting TRBD1. Germline V gene sequence: CDR1 MGHRA, CDR2 YSYEKL. CDR3 length: 16 amino acids. V was pared by 0 bases and J by 4 bases, with 5 bases of the junction left unmatched. DNA of the CDR3: TGCGCCAGCAGCCAAGATTTCGGACAGGGGGGCACTGAAGCTTTCTTT. The encoded protein is CASSQDFGQGGTEAFF.

Comments on this clonotype: A much larger clone sits a single nucleotide away, making a read error possible. This sequence joins TRBV7-9 and TRBJ1-2, with 7 bases that match TRBD1. The CDR3 is 15 residues long. From germline, CDR1 is SEHNR and CDR2 FQNEAQ (reference sequence). This CDR3 reads CVSSLKDRTNYGYTF. CDR3 DNA: TGTGTCAGCAGCTTAAAGGACAGGACTAACTATGGCTACACCTTC.

The sample holds many counts of this clonotype. This rearrangement joins TRBV27 to TRBJ2-6; D remains ambiguous. V gave up 6 bases and J gave up 2 bases, with 11 bases separating them. This CDR3 comprises 15 residues. From germline, CDR1 is MNHEY and CDR2 SMNVEV (reference sequence). CDR3 residues: CASRSLTPGANVLTF. In DNA, the CDR3 is TGTGCCAGCAGAAGCCTTACCCCTGGGGCCAACGTCCTGACTTTC.

This chain links TRBV20-1 with TRBJ1-4; D uncertain. The germline CDR1 and CDR2 sequences are DFQATT and SNEGSKA (reference sequence). CDR3 length equals 13 residues. V was clipped by 3 bases and J by 7 bases, with 12 bases between them. This CDR3 is CSASRPSSEKLFF. The CDR3 DNA is TGCAGTGCTAGTCGGCCCAGTTCTGAAAAACTGTTTTTT.

V gene TRBV6-5 combines with J gene TRBJ1-2; TRBD1 might be the D (5 bases). CDR1 and CDR2 from the germline V gene are MNHEY and SVGAGI. The CDR3 contains 13 residues. V was cut by 2 bases and J by 7 bases, with 11 bases left in between. The CDR3 nucleotides read TGTGCCAGCAGTTACGGGGCAGATACTGGCTACACCTTC. Its protein product is CASSYGADTGYTF.

This clonotype was seen repeatedly, ten times or more. The chain recombines TRBV4-1 with TRBJ2-1; D is unclear. The V end was cut by 4 bases, the J end by 7 bases, with 8 bases between. This CDR3 is built from 12 residues. Germline V gene data show CDR1 as MGHRA and CDR2 as YSYEKL. Written as DNA, the CDR3 is TGCGCCAGCAGCCCTAGTCTGAATGAGCAGTTCTTC. Amino acid sequence: CASSPSLNEQFF.

The chain links TRBV4-3 to TRBJ1-2; TRBD1 matches at 7 bases. Losses at the gene ends were 1 base for V and 7 bases for J; bases not matched to a gene: 18. This CDR3 has 18 residues. CDR1 is LGHNA and CDR2 is YSLEER in the germline V gene. The CDR3 loop reads CASSQGSGQDWVWAGYTF. CDR3 DNA sequence: TGCGCCAGCAGCCAAGGGTCAGGACAGGATTGGGTCTGGGCTGGCTACACCTTC.

This clonotype was counted only a few times. The chain uses TRBV10-3 and TRBJ1-1; TRBD1 might be the D (6 bases). The CDR3 is 11 residues long. Trimming pared 6 bases from V and 6 bases from J, leaving 8 bases between. Looked up from germline, CDR1 is ENHRY and CDR2 is SYGVKD. This chain's CDR3 is CAIRRGSEAFF. The DNA for the CDR3 is TGTGCCATCAGGAGGGGGTCTGAAGCTTTCTTT.

This clonotype was counted ten times or more. The chain has TRBV7-2 and TRBJ2-7; the match to TRBD1 covers 9 bases. CDR3 size: 18 residues. V shed 3 bases, J shed 1 base, and the junction held 13 bases outside the gene matches. CDR1 SGHTA and CDR2 FQGNSA come from the germline V gene. The CDR3 DNA reads as TGTGCCAGCAGCTTCCGGGACAGGGCCTCGGTGCTTTCCTACGAGCAGTACTTC. Its translation is CASSFRDRASVLSYEQYF.